The 16 T cell receptor beta chains below come from one sample, sequenced in a study of blood T cells in healthy people across ages. A second PCR of 7 to 11 cycles used a sample-barcoded 5' primer and a J-beta primer mix. A single record per CDR3 protein comes from TCRdb applying MiXCR to the 5' RACE reads. In the table there are 1,800,000 or so distinct CDR3 sequences, approximately 40% of which are singletons. Sequencing was done on a sample of blood. These receptors originate from a human donor in good health.

The genes are TRBV7-9 and TRBJ2-1; maybe TRBD1 (7 bases). This CDR3 has 13 amino acids. Germline lookup yields CDR1 SEHNR and CDR2 FQNEAQ (reference sequence). V lost 4 bases and J lost 8, with 12 bases in between. CDR3 region: CASSSQGDYEQFF. The CDR3 DNA follows: TGTGCCAGCAGCTCTCAGGGGGACTATGAGCAGTTCTTC.

Of note for this clonotype: The germline gene is not matched at one end of the junction; a read error may be the cause. The rearrangement joins TRBV5-1 to TRBJ2-7; D is ambiguous. This CDR3 is built from 15 residues. CDR1 and CDR2 (germline): SGHRS, YFSETQ. For the CDR3, the DNA is TGCGCCAGCAGCTCCCACAAAGTCGAGTCCTACGAGCAGTATTTC. Its translation: CASSSHKVESYEQYF.

This chain connects TRBV13 to TRBJ1-5; maybe TRBD1 (6 bases). Looked up from germline, CDR1 is PRHDT and CDR2 is FYEKMQ (reference sequence). The CDR3 runs 16 residues. Between the trimmed V and J ends, which lost 5 bases and 5 bases, there was a span of 19 bases. The CDR3 DNA follows: TGTGCCAGCAGCACACGGACAGCCTTTGGGGATCAGCCCCAGCATTTT. Encoded protein: CASSTRTAFGDQPQHF.

The chain recombines TRBV7-2 with TRBJ1-1, with 7 positions matching TRBD1. Germline trimming cut 5 bases from V and 10 bases from J; bases unmatched to any gene: 10. CDR1 SGHTA and CDR2 FQGNSA come from the germline V gene. The CDR3 is made up of 13 amino acids. CDR3 in amino acids: CASSERQGLRAFF. CDR3 sequence (DNA): TGTGCCAGCAGCGAACGACAGGGTCTAAGAGCTTTCTTT.

J is TRBJ2-5 and V is TRBV6-5; D remains ambiguous. Germline-derived CDR1 and CDR2 are MNHEY and SVGAGI. The CDR3 runs 13 residues. The germline V and J ends were trimmed by 0 bases and 5 bases, with 7 bases remaining between them. The CDR3: CASSYSESETQYF. CDR3 DNA sequence: TGTGCCAGCAGTTACTCTGAATCGGAGACCCAGTACTTC.

The J gene is TRBJ1-5, the V gene TRBV12-3 or TRBV12-4; D gene uncertain. The CDR3 spans 16 residues. Trimming removed 0 bases from V and 0 bases from J, with 9 bases in between. In DNA form, the CDR3 reads TGTGCCAGCAGTTTAGCCGGAGCCTATAGCAATCAGCCCCAGCATTTT. It yields the protein CASSLAGAYSNQPQHF.

Only a few counts were recorded for this clonotype. The V and J genes are TRBV5-1 and TRBJ2-5; D is perhaps TRBD1 or TRBD2 (6 bases each). Germline CDR1 SGHRS, CDR2 YFSETQ. V was clipped by 4 bases and J by 0 bases, with 16 bases between them. There are 16 residues in the CDR3. The CDR3 region is CASSGGQVLYQETQYF. The CDR3 nucleotides are TGCGCCAGCAGCGGGGGGCAGGTCCTGTACCAAGAGACCCAGTACTTC.

Note on this clonotype: The junction shows a germline mismatch at one end, possibly a read error. This chain connects TRBV5-1 to TRBJ2-3; 8 bases fit TRBD1. Germline V CDR1 and CDR2: SGHRS, YFSETQ. The CDR3 covers 14 residues. CDR3: CAGSMGQAGDTQYF. As DNA, the CDR3 is TGCGCCGGCAGCATGGGACAGGCTGGGGATACGCAGTATTTT.

There are a few counts of this clonotype. J is TRBJ2-3 and V is TRBV18; D possibly corresponds to TRBD2 (5 bases). The length of the CDR3 is 15 residues. The V end was cut by 2 bases, the J end by 4 bases, with 13 bases between. Germline V lookup: CDR1 KGHSH, CDR2 LQKENI. CDR3 in amino acids: CASSPSQNGADTQYF. DNA of the CDR3: TGTGCCAGCTCACCATCCCAAAACGGGGCAGATACGCAGTATTTT. Supplemented by reference TRBV18 and TRBJ2-3, the full variable domain reads NAGVMQNPRHLVRRRGQEARLRCSPMKGHSHVYWYRQLPEEGLKFMVYLQKENIIDESGMPKERFSAEFPKEGPSILRIQQVVRGDSAAYFCASSPSQNGADTQYFGPGTRLTVL.

This clonotype was observed many times. The chain is built from TRBV5-1 and TRBJ2-5; D is possibly TRBD2 (5 bases). Deletions cut 0 bases from V and 5 bases from J, with 14 bases between. Germline loops: CDR1 SGHRS, CDR2 YFSETQ. This CDR3 spans 15 amino acids. The CDR3 spells CASSLVSGGGETQYF. DNA for the CDR3: TGCGCCAGCAGCTTGGTGTCAGGCGGCGGGGAGACCCAGTACTTC.

The CDR3 loop is CASTPGVSYGYTF. The CDR3, as DNA: TGTGCCAGCACCCCGGGGGTTAGTTATGGCTACACCTTC. The chain combines TRBV28 with TRBJ1-2; tentative D call: TRBD1 (5 bases). From germline, CDR1 is MDHEN and CDR2 SYDVKM. The CDR3 covers 13 residues. Trimming took 7 bases from V and 5 from J, leaving 14 bases between them.

The gene calls are TRBV5-1 and TRBJ1-2; 9 bases are a match to TRBD1. The CDR3 is 15 residues long. From germline, CDR1 is SGHRS and CDR2 YFSETQ. V lost 4 bases to trimming and J lost 6 bases; unmatched junction nucleotides: 10. CDR3 in DNA: TGCGCCAGCAGCCCGCTCCCGGGACAGGGCGATGGCTACACCTTC. This sequence encodes CASSPLPGQGDGYTF. Full variable domain (missing parts from reference TRBV5-1 and TRBJ1-2): KAGVTQTPRYLIKTRGQQVTLSCSPISGHRSVSWYQQTPGQGLQFLFEYFSETQRNKGNFPGRFSGRQFSNSRSEMNVSTLELGDSALYLCASSPLPGQGDGYTFGSGTRLTVV.

The V call is TRBV10-3, the J call TRBJ1-1, with D tentatively TRBD1 (5 bases). The V and J ends lost 5 bases and 10 bases respectively, with 11 bases between them. The CDR3 loop spans 11 amino acids. Germline CDR1 is ENHRY and CDR2 is SYGVKD. The CDR3 DNA sequence: TGTGCCATCAGTTCGGGGGTTCCAGCTTTCTTT. Translated, it gives CAISSGVPAFF.

The chain combines TRBV12-3 or TRBV12-4 with TRBJ1-4; D may be TRBD1 (6 bases). Trimming took off 3 bases at V and 8 bases at J, with 16 bases between the two ends. This CDR3 is 15 amino acids long. The DNA for the CDR3 is TGTGCCAGCAGTTTCGGGGGGCGCCCGTTAGAAAAACTGTTTTTT. Translation gives CASSFGGRPLEKLFF.

The table lists this clonotype with a few counts. The chain combines TRBV7-2 with TRBJ1-1; 8 positions agree with TRBD1. The CDR3 runs to 16 residues. CDR1 is SGHTA and CDR2 is FQGNSA in the germline V gene. Germline trimming cut 3 bases from V and 2 bases from J; bases unmatched to any gene: 8. CDR3 protein: CASSLQGAAINTEAFF. CDR3 nucleotide sequence: TGTGCCAGCAGCTTGCAGGGGGCAGCCATCAACACTGAAGCTTTCTTT.

This rearrangement joins TRBV20-1 to TRBJ1-1, with a tentative D call TRBD1 (5 bases). CDR3 size: 13 residues. Germline V gene sequence: CDR1 DFQATT, CDR2 SNEGSKA (reference sequence). V lost 8 bases to trimming and J lost 1 base, with 14 bases between them. CDR3 sequence reads: CSCSTGRNTEAFF. The CDR3 DNA reads as TGCAGTTGTAGTACGGGGCGGAACACTGAAGCTTTCTTT.